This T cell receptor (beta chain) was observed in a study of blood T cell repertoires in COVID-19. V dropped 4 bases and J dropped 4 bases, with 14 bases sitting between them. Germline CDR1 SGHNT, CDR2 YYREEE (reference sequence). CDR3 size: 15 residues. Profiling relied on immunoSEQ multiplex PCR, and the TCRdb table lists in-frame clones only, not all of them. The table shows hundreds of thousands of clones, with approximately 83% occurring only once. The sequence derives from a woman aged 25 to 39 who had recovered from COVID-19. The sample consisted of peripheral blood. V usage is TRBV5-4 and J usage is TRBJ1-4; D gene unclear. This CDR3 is CASSASRQNNEKLFF. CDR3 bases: TGTGCCAGCAGCGCAAGCAGGCAAAATAATGAAAAACTGTTTTTT.